Below are 22 T cell receptor beta chains sequenced from a single sample in a study of read filtering for tumor transcriptome and immune sequencing. From approximately 430 ng of RNA, a library with molecular barcoded alpha/delta and beta/gamma adaptors was made. TCRdb re-derived calls from the reads in MiXCR, one entry per CDR3 protein. The repertoire holds 50,000 or so distinct CDR3 sequences, with around an eighth as singletons. The sample consisted of a population of CD138-negative cells sorted from bone marrow. The source of these receptors is a donor aged 40 or older with multiple myeloma.

Ten or more counts support this clonotype. V gene TRBV3-1 combines with J gene TRBJ2-3; TRBD2 agrees at 8 bases. The V gene's germline CDR1 is LGHDT and CDR2 YNNKEL (reference sequence). V trimming: 6 bases; J trimming: 2 bases; junction bases outside the gene matches: 10. This CDR3 has 16 amino acids. For the CDR3, the DNA is TGTGCCAGCAGACCCACAGCGGGGGCCAACACAGATACGCAGTATTTT. Its protein is CASRPTAGANTDTQYF.

This clonotype was found many times. The gene calls are TRBV6-5 and TRBJ1-4; 9 positions match TRBD1. The CDR3 loop spans 15 amino acids. Germline CDR1 MNHEY, CDR2 SVGAGI. V lost 2 bases and J lost 8; bases outside the gene matches: 6. CDR3 coding DNA: TGTGCCAGCAGTTACGGTGGGACAGGGCCGGAAAAACTGTTTTTT. It encodes CASSYGGTGPEKLFF.

Many counts were recorded for this clonotype. Here the CDR3 reads CASSDPLETQYF. CDR3 coding DNA: TGTGCCAGCAGCGACCCGCTTGAGACCCAGTACTTC. The chain recombines TRBV7-6 with TRBJ2-5; no clear D. This CDR3 is 12 amino acids long. The V end was cut by 5 bases, the J end by 5 bases, with 9 bases between. Germline V gives CDR1 SGHVS, CDR2 FNYEAQ.

This clonotype showed up many times. The DNA of the CDR3 is TGTGCCAGCAGAAACTTGGGAAATGAGCAGTTCTTC. Protein sequence: CASRNLGNEQFF. V usage is TRBV7-9 and J usage is TRBJ2-1, with D unresolved. The V gene lost 6 bases and the J gene lost 7 bases, with 10 bases spanning the gap. The CDR3 has 12 residues. Germline V gene lookup returns CDR1 SEHNR and CDR2 FQNEAQ (reference sequence).

The rearrangement links TRBV7-6 to TRBJ2-5; D could derive from TRBD1 or TRBD2 (5 bases each). In germline, CDR1 is SGHVS, CDR2 FNYEAQ. CDR3 length: 16 residues. The V gene lost 4 bases and the J gene lost 5 bases, with 20 bases spanning the gap. CDR3 DNA sequence: TGTGCCAGCAGCTCCCCGTGGGGGTGGGAACGGGAGACCCAGTACTTC. This codes for CASSSPWGWERETQYF.

This clonotype was observed many times. V usage is TRBV11-3 and J usage is TRBJ2-2; 7 nucleotides line up with TRBD2. Trimming removed 2 bases from V and 4 bases from J; junction bases left unmatched: 4. The germline gives CDR1 SGHNT, CDR2 YENEEA. The CDR3 loop spans 15 amino acids. The CDR3 region is CASSLRTSGTGELFF. CDR3 nucleotides: TGTGCCAGCAGCTTAAGGACTAGTGGCACCGGGGAGCTGTTTTTT.

There are many counts of this clonotype. The chain joins TRBV20-1 to TRBJ2-1; 9 bases line up with TRBD1. The CDR3 length is 12 residues. V lost 8 bases and J lost 15; bases outside the gene matches: 14. Germline V lookup: CDR1 DFQATT, CDR2 SNEGSKA (reference sequence). This CDR3 reads CSLQFNRDRVFF. The CDR3 region has the DNA TGCAGTCTTCAATTCAACCGGGACAGGGTGTTCTTC.

This clonotype was seen repeatedly, ten times or more. The genes are TRBV12-3 or TRBV12-4 and TRBJ2-1, with TRBD2 identical over 8 bases. The V segment lost 6 bases and the J segment 7 bases; nucleotides outside the gene matches: 5. The CDR3 runs to 13 residues. The CDR3: CASRGIAGNEQFF. The DNA for the CDR3 is TGTGCCAGCAGGGGGATAGCGGGAAATGAGCAGTTCTTC.

This clonotype came up many times. This chain uses TRBV6-6 with TRBJ2-2; TRBD1 matches 12 bases. This CDR3 spans 16 amino acids. The ends lost 4 bases at V and 8 bases at J; junction bases unmatched: 8. The germline V gene encodes CDR1 MNHNY and CDR2 SVGAGI (reference sequence). This CDR3 is CASSSTGTGGMGELFF. The CDR3 DNA reads TGTGCCAGCAGTTCAACCGGGACAGGGGGCATGGGGGAGCTGTTTTTT.

This clonotype was counted only a few times. The chain employs TRBV20-1 and TRBJ2-1; D may be TRBD1 (6 bases). This CDR3 comprises 12 residues. CDR1 is DFQATT and CDR2 is SNEGSKA in the germline V gene (reference sequence). The V gene lost 6 bases and the J gene lost 7 bases, with 13 bases spanning the gap. CDR3 sequence (DNA): TGCAGTGCCAAACAGGGATCGAATGAGCAGTTCTTC. It yields the protein CSAKQGSNEQFF.

This clonotype was observed at least ten times. The V call is TRBV2, the J call TRBJ2-6; D may be TRBD2 (6 bases). The CDR3 sequence is 15 residues long. The ends were cut back, 4 bases at V and 2 bases at J, with 9 bases in the middle. Germline lookup yields CDR1 SNHLY and CDR2 FYNNEI. CDR3 DNA sequence: TGTGCCAGCAGTGTAGGAGGGACTGGGGCCAACGTCCTGACTTTC. It encodes CASSVGGTGANVLTF.

This clonotype was recorded many times. CDR3 region: CASSESSGGNQPQHF. The CDR3 bases are TGCGCCAGCAGTGAGTCGTCAGGCGGCAATCAGCCCCAGCATTTT. V is TRBV10-2 and J is TRBJ1-5; D not certain. This CDR3 comprises 15 residues. V lost 0 bases to trimming and J lost 2 bases, with 8 bases between them. CDR1 and CDR2 (germline): WSHSY, SAAADI.

This clonotype is a singleton in its sample. This clone may be a read error of a much larger clone one base away. In nucleotides, the CDR3 is TGCGCCTCCGGCGGGGGGGAGTCGAAGACCCAGTACTTC. Residues: CASGGGESKTQYF. The chain couples TRBV4-1 to TRBJ2-5; TRBD2 agrees at 9 bases. Germline V gene data show CDR1 as MGHRA and CDR2 as YSYEKL. CDR3 length equals 13 residues. Trimming removed 11 bases from V and 6 bases from J; junction bases left unmatched: 10.

This clonotype occurred many times. The chain has TRBV5-1 and TRBJ2-5; 9 nucleotides align to TRBD1. V shed 0 bases and J 5 bases; nucleotides not matched to a gene: 8. The germline V gene has CDR1 SGHRS and CDR2 YFSETQ. This CDR3 spans 16 amino acids. DNA for the CDR3: TGCGCCAGCAGCTTGGCCGGGACAGGGATTGCGGAGACCCAGTACTTC. It encodes CASSLAGTGIAETQYF.

This clonotype was seen at least ten times. J is TRBJ1-6 and V is TRBV5-1; D is undetermined. CDR1 is SGHRS and CDR2 is YFSETQ in the germline V gene. This CDR3 contains 16 residues. V was pared by 5 bases and J by 1 base, with 13 bases between. This CDR3 reads CASRPDPESYNSPLHF. Here the CDR3 DNA reads TGCGCCAGCAGACCGGACCCAGAGTCCTATAATTCACCCCTCCACTTT.

This clonotype has ten or more counts. This chain joins TRBV6-2 or TRBV6-3 and TRBJ2-5; the D is unclear. The germline V and J ends were trimmed by 11 bases and 1 base, with 14 bases remaining between them. This CDR3 spans 13 amino acids. Germline V gene lookup returns CDR1 MNHEY and CDR2 SVGEGT. CDR3 DNA: TGTGCCGCCCGGCCGGGCCCCCAAGAGACCCAGTACTTC. Amino acids: CAARPGPQETQYF.

This clonotype was picked up many times. The chain couples TRBV28 to TRBJ1-1; 7 nucleotides line up with TRBD1. Trimming took 6 bases from V and 5 from J; bases not matched to a gene: 9. Germline CDR1 reads MDHEN; CDR2 reads SYDVKM. The CDR3 sequence is 14 residues long. CDR3 sequence: CASRSRQGITEAFF. The DNA of the CDR3 is TGTGCCAGCAGGTCCAGACAGGGTATAACTGAAGCTTTCTTT. The whole variable domain, filled in from reference TRBV28 and TRBJ1-1, reads DVKVTQSSRYLVKRTGEKVFLECVQDMDHENMFWYRQDPGLGLRLIYFSYDVKMKEKGDIPEGYSVSREKKERFSLILESASTNQTSMYLCASRSRQGITEAFFGQGTRLTVV.

This clonotype was seen a handful of times. The chain links TRBV2 to TRBJ2-1, with D perhaps TRBD1 (6 bases). The CDR3 length is 14 residues. Germline-derived CDR1 and CDR2 are SNHLY and FYNNEI. V was pared by 4 bases and J by 7 bases, with 14 bases between. The CDR3 sequence: CASSASTGVNEQFF. The CDR3 bases are TGTGCCAGCAGTGCCTCGACAGGCGTAAATGAGCAGTTCTTC.

This chain uses TRBV11-2 with TRBJ2-2; the D call may be TRBD1 or TRBD2 (7 bases each). Germline CDR1 is SGHAT and CDR2 is FQNNGV. The CDR3 extends over 17 amino acids. V lost 7 bases and J lost 0, with 18 bases in between. The CDR3 region has the DNA TGTGCCAGCACCTATTTCCCAGGGGGGGCGAACACCGGGGAGCTGTTTTTT. Amino acid sequence: CASTYFPGGANTGELFF.

This clonotype was recorded a few times. The gene calls are TRBV20-1 and TRBJ2-3; D may correspond to TRBD1 or TRBD2 (5 bases each). The germline V gene has CDR1 DFQATT and CDR2 SNEGSKA (reference sequence). This CDR3 has 11 residues. Trimming took off 5 bases at V and 9 bases at J, with 12 bases between the two ends. CDR3: CSAELGDTQYF. CDR3 bases: TGCAGTGCTGAACTGGGGGACACGCAGTATTTT.

The table lists this clonotype with a few counts. The DNA of the CDR3 is TGTGCTAGTGGCCCCGGACAATCGCAAGAGACCCAGTACTTC. This codes for CASGPGQSQETQYF. The chain uses TRBV12-5 and TRBJ2-5; D might be TRBD1 (5 bases). CDR3 size: 14 residues. V lost 6 bases and J lost 2, with 13 bases in between. Germline CDR1 reads LGHNT; CDR2 reads FRNRAP.

This clonotype was found many times. This chain links TRBV27 with TRBJ2-3; a weak D match, TRBD2 (7 bases). Trimming took off 5 bases at V and 6 bases at J, with 30 bases between the two ends. Germline lookup yields CDR1 MNHEY and CDR2 SMNVEV (reference sequence). This CDR3 has 19 residues. The CDR3 nucleotides are TGTGCCAGCAGTCCCATGGGGGGCGGGGGACAAGGAAGGATGGATACGCAGTATTTT. Its protein is CASSPMGGGGQGRMDTQYF.